This note documents a single T cell receptor beta chain sequence. Its antigen is currently unknown. These data belong to a study of shared clonotypes between healthy human individuals. Clones were read by immunoSEQ multiplex PCR, and TCRdb kept only the in-frame ones, dropping some. Of approximately 350,000 clones listed, about 74% were seen once; the top ten hold around 10%. Study-wide findings and caveats: Clonotype sharing among donors was expected to depend on sequencing depth. Naive CD4 clonotypes were shared across a handful of donors at 5% to 6%.

The germline V gene encodes CDR1 LNHDA and CDR2 SQIVND (reference sequence). The CDR3 has 17 residues. The V end lost 4 bases, the J end lost 5 bases, and 21 bases lay between the germline ends. This chain uses TRBV19 with TRBJ2-1; weak D call: TRBD1 (6 bases). Sequenced material: memory CD4+ T cells sorted from blood. Subset denoted: CD45RA-negative fraction. This TCR came from a man aged 30-40 years in good health. CDR3 sequence: CASSTGRVQGTNNEQFF. CDR3 nucleotide sequence: TGTGCCAGTAGTACTGGGCGAGTGCAGGGGACCAACAATGAGCAGTTCTTC.